The following is a TCR beta chain sequence with its context. Germline V CDR1 and CDR2: SGHNT, YYREEE (reference sequence). The CDR3 is made up of 14 amino acids. Trimming took 4 bases from V and 8 from J, leaving 15 bases between them. This record comes from a study of shared clonotypes between healthy human individuals. A roughly 200 ng quantity of DNA, around 30,000 T cell genomes, went into the sorted-subset replicate PCRs. Generated by immunoSEQ multiplex PCR, the TCRdb table keeps only in-frame clones and is missing some. The table shows 2 million to 2.5 million clones, with 93% occurring only once.

The chain links TRBV5-4 to TRBJ1-4; D is perhaps TRBD1 (5 bases). Sequenced material: naive CD4+ T cells from PBMCs. The sample's subset: CD45RA+ positively selected. The sequence was obtained from a man aged 18 to 35 in good health. Some clones in this sample may be carry-over from other donors' samples. CDR3 bases: TGTGCCAGCAGCCCAGGGACCGACAGCGAAAAACTGTTTTTT. Its translation: CASSPGTDSEKLFF.